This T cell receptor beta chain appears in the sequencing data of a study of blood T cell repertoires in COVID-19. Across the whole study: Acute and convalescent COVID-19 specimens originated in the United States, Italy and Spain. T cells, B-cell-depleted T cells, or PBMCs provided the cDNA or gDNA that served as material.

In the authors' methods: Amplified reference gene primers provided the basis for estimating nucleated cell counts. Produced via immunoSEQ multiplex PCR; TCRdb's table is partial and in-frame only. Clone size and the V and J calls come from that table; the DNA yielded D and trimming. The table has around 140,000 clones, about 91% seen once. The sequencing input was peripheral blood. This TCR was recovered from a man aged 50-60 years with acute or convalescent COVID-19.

The CDR3 is CASSQLVFQFF. DNA for the CDR3: TGTGCCAGCAGTCAACTAGTTTTTCAGTTCTTC. V is TRBV12-3 or TRBV12-4 and J is TRBJ2-1; tentatively, D is TRBD2 (5 bases). V dropped 5 bases and J dropped 13 bases, with 12 bases sitting between them. CDR3 length: 11 residues.